This TCR beta chain is drawn from a study of OX40 agonist ivuxolimab in advanced cancers. Sequencing was performed with immunoSEQ multiplex PCR; in TCRdb, only in-frame clones are kept and a portion is missing. Here the sample spans 49,000 or so clones, around 85% being singletons. The CDR3 consists of 14 residues. J was trimmed by 9 bases and V by 8 bases; bases with no gene match: 13. Germline assignment: CDR1 LNHNV and CDR2 YYDKDF (reference sequence). The chain is built from TRBV15 and TRBJ2-1; 7 nucleotides align to TRBD2. The sequencing here drew on CD4+ or CD8+ T cells sorted from blood, taken in a trial of the OX40 agonist ivuxolimab. The receptor was isolated from an adult with an advanced solid tumor such as melanoma, head and neck, liver or kidney cancer. This CDR3 reads CATQSPGTMGEQFF. Here the CDR3 DNA reads TGTGCCACCCAATCCCCCGGGACTATGGGTGAGCAGTTCTTC.